This T cell receptor (beta chain) was sequenced for a study of OX40 agonist ivuxolimab in advanced cancers. Across the whole study: Dose-escalation patients had hepatocellular carcinoma, melanoma, renal cell or head and neck cancer. Enrollees could have had prior anti-PD-1, anti-PD-L1 or anti-CTLA-4 therapy, which 40% to 45% had received. Study conclusions and caveats: Expanded clones were, on average, more numerous in CD8+ T cells than in CD4+.

Germline V gene lookup returns CDR1 MNHEY and CDR2 SVGAGI. CDR3 length: 15 amino acids. Measured with immunoSEQ multiplex PCR; TCRdb has only the in-frame clones, and not every one. This table has around 88,000 clones, 90% to 95% appearing once. As concerns this clone: The antigen is not known. Relative to the germline gene, one junction end is altered; a read error may explain this.

This chain joins TRBV6-5 and TRBJ1-4; 7 bases are shared with TRBD1. The sequencing used CD4+ or CD8+ T cells sorted from blood, collected in a trial of the OX40 agonist ivuxolimab. The TCR comes from an adult with an advanced solid tumor such as melanoma, head and neck, liver or kidney cancer. The CDR3 region has the DNA TGTGCCATCAGTGACTACAGGGGTACTAATGAAAAACTGTTTTTT. This encodes CAISDYRGTNEKLFF.